This TCR beta chain was identified during a study of T cell responses to AZD1222 COVID-19 vaccine. Study conclusions and caveats: Recipients of AZD1222 seropositive at baseline numbered only 5 or 6. Repertoire collection took place solely once the T cell response had peaked.

Here immunoSEQ multiplex PCR was the method, and the copy in TCRdb shows in-frame clones only, minus some. Of around 150,000 clones listed, 80% to 95% are singletons. V shed 4 bases and J shed 4 bases, with 13 bases lying between them. CDR1 is ENHRY and CDR2 is SYGVKD in the germline V gene. The CDR3 totals 14 residues. Remarks on this clone: Its antigen is currently unknown.

The clonotype originates from an adult who received the AZD1222 COVID-19 vaccine. V gene TRBV10-3 combines with J gene TRBJ1-1; no firm D call. Sequencing used peripheral blood, obtained 28 days after the second AZD1222 dose. In nucleotides, the CDR3 is TGTGCCATCAGTGTTGGGAAGCCCACCACTGAAGCTTTCTTT. This codes for CAISVGKPTTEAFF.